The T cell receptor (beta chain) described here comes from a study of blood T cell repertoires in COVID-19. Study summary: Samples came from the United States, Italy and Spain, spanning acute and convalescent COVID-19.

Profiling relied on immunoSEQ multiplex PCR, and the TCRdb table lists in-frame clones only, not all of them. The sample contains about 270,000 clones, approximately 92% of which appear only once. The CDR3 runs to 13 residues. Germline V gives CDR1 KGHSH, CDR2 LQKENI. Deletions cut 3 bases from V and 5 bases from J, with 10 bases between. This TCR came from a woman under 30 who had recovered from COVID-19. Sequencing was done on a sample of PBMCs or T cells enriched from blood (not recorded which). The J gene is TRBJ2-5, the V gene TRBV18, with D possibly being TRBD1 (5 bases). In DNA, the CDR3 is TGTGCCAGCTCACCGACAGTTGACGAGACCCAGTACTTC. Protein sequence: CASSPTVDETQYF. Full variable domain (missing parts from reference TRBV18 and TRBJ2-5): NAGVMQNPRHLVRRRGQEARLRCSPMKGHSHVYWYRQLPEEGLKFMVYLQKENIIDESGMPKERFSAEFPKEGPSILRIQQVVRGDSAAYFCASSPTVDETQYFGPGTRLLVL.